Listed below are T cell receptor beta chains from one sample, sequenced in a study of T cells in Graves' hyperthyroidism and ophthalmopathy. One entry per CDR3 protein, called by TCRdb with MiXCR from the multiplex PCR reads. Of a few hundred thousand distinct CDR3 sequences in the sample, 15% to 18% were seen once. Sequenced material: blood. These receptors all stem from a young woman with Graves' hyperthyroidism. CDR3s include the opening cysteine and the closing phenylalanine or tryptophan. Each record gives: clone size, V gene, J gene, CDR3 protein. The size of a clone is reported for some rows only, either as once, few or many, or as a class for expanded clones.

.	TRBV7-2	TRBJ2-1	CASSPRGGLAELYNEQFF
few	TRBV7-2	TRBJ1-1	CASSLSAGGNTEAFF
few	TRBV2	TRBJ1-2	CASSADRGHYGYTF
many	TRBV11-2	TRBJ2-3	CASSPRTGTQYF
many	TRBV12-3/TRBV12-4	TRBJ2-7	CASRPGTANTYEQYF
few	TRBV10-3	TRBJ2-1	CAISESSYGHNEQFF
.	TRBV7-9	TRBJ1-2	CASSLGEGGYTF
.	TRBV6-1	TRBJ2-5	CASNSLVGQETQYF
.	TRBV28	TRBJ2-7	CASSLPGQGFYEQYF
few	TRBV9	TRBJ2-1	CASSVAREGLNEQFF
few	TRBV19	TRBJ2-1	CASSQWTGGGGEQFF
few	TRBV11-2	TRBJ2-1	CASSFGAGRGHEQFF
.	TRBV9	.	CASSAGLAGDQETQFF
.	TRBV28	TRBJ2-2	CASRGGTVTGELFF
few	TRBV28	TRBJ2-7	CASQIYEQYF
.	TRBV4-1	TRBJ2-1	CASSLEGRDPNEQFF
few	TRBV5-5	TRBJ2-3	CASSSYDREGATQYF
once	TRBV20-1	TRBJ2-5	CSASTEGQQETQYF
few	TRBV12-3/TRBV12-4	TRBJ2-1	CASSRLLAGGNNEQFF
.	TRBV4-1	TRBJ1-2	CASNQDGTAGVPYGYTF
.	TRBV12-3/TRBV12-4	TRBJ2-1	CASSLPSWGNEQFF
few	TRBV9	TRBJ2-2	CASSDRLAGELFF
.	TRBV7-8	TRBJ1-1	CASSLAGPDTEAFF
few	TRBV20-1	TRBJ2-3	CSAMTSGRTDTQYF
.	TRBV20-1	TRBJ2-7	CSALDPSTQHSEQYF
many	TRBV7-3	TRBJ1-1	CASSLQGENTEAFF
.	TRBV20-1	TRBJ1-6	CSASDRINSPLHF
.	TRBV7-7	TRBJ2-1	CASSDLGEDEQFF
many	TRBV2	TRBJ2-2	CASRFDLSNTGELFF
many	TRBV7-2	TRBJ2-5	CASSPGLAVQETQYF
.	TRBV4-3	TRBJ2-3	CASSQGGGRTDTQYF
.	TRBV5-6	TRBJ2-4	CASSFLDRRGNIQYF
.	TRBV20-1	TRBJ2-3	CSARDWGSGTDTQYF
.	TRBV28	TRBJ2-2	CASSLLQAGELFF
many	TRBV11-2	TRBJ1-2	CASSFTGATNYGYTF
many	TRBV7-2	TRBJ1-2	CASSLLPGGDDYGYTF
many	TRBV28	TRBJ2-7	CASSLAGGINEQYF
many	TRBV6-1	TRBJ2-2	CASSPRLAGTGELFF
.	TRBV7-2	TRBJ2-3	CASSLGPGLATDTQYF
many	TRBV15	TRBJ2-7	CATSRDVISYEQYF
.	TRBV18	TRBJ1-1	CASSQAPGATEAFF
many	TRBV20-1	TRBJ1-2	CSALRGQGGFIGGYTF
.	TRBV25-1	TRBJ2-1	CASSPSRSLGEQFF
few	TRBV2	TRBJ1-5	CASSSEWNSNQPQHF
many	TRBV11-2	TRBJ2-5	CASSPGLAFQETQYF
many	TRBV12-3/TRBV12-4	TRBJ2-5	CASSALGPQETQYF
many	TRBV2	TRBJ2-7	CASSLAGRGGQYF
few	TRBV7-3	TRBJ2-2	CASSRVPGNTGELFF
.	TRBV25-1	TRBJ2-1	CASKPQTASNEQFF
many	TRBV11-3	TRBJ2-3	CASSSSGYTDTQYF
many	TRBV5-5	TRBJ2-7	CASSLSGLAGAYEQYF
few	TRBV7-6	TRBJ2-1	CANTPKLWSRNSYNEQFF
many	TRBV27	TRBJ2-1	CASSLSAVDQQFF
few	TRBV29-1	TRBJ2-7	CSVRDNSYEQYF
many	TRBV2	TRBJ2-2	CASSELAYPNTGELFF
many	TRBV27	TRBJ2-1	CASSLESSADEQFF
few	TRBV2	TRBJ1-5	CASRRDETGAQPQHF
.	TRBV20-1	TRBJ2-7	CSAGDTNSYEQYF
many	TRBV6-1	TRBJ1-6	CASSRGGTVNSPLHF